A single T cell receptor beta chain is shown here with its context. The CDR3 length is 15 residues. The germline gives CDR1 MNHEY, CDR2 SMNVEV (reference sequence). Trimming removed 5 bases from V and 5 bases from J, with 18 bases in between. These data are taken from a study of neoadjuvant anti-PD-1 for oral cavity cancer. Profiling relied on immunoSEQ multiplex PCR, and the TCRdb table lists in-frame clones only, not all of them. The table records fewer than 90,000 clones, more than 80% of them present only once. Material: PBMCs, obtained before nivolumab (anti-PD-1) treatment. The TCR was taken from a person aged 40 to 85 with oral cavity squamous cell carcinoma. The chain combines TRBV27 with TRBJ1-1, with D tentatively TRBD1 (5 bases). The CDR3, as DNA: TGTGCCAGCAGTACCCGTGGGGGGTTGAGGACTGAAGCTTTCTTT. It is translated as CASSTRGGLRTEAFF.